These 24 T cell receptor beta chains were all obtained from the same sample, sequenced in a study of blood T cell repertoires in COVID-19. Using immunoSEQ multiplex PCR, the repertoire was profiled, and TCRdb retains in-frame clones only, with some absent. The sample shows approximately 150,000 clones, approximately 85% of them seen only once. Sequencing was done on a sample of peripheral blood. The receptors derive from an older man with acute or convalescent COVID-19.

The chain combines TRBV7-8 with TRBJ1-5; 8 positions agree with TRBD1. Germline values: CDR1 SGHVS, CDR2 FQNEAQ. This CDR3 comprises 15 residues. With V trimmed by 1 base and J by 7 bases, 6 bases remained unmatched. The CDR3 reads CASSLGQGAGQPQHF. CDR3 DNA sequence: TGTGCCAGCAGCTTAGGTCAGGGGGCAGGGCAGCCCCAGCATTTT.

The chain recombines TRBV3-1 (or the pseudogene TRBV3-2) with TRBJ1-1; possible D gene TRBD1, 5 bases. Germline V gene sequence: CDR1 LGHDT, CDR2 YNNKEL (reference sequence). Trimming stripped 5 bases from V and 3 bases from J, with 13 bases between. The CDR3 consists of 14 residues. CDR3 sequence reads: CASSYVGGDTEAFF. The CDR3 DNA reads TGTGCCAGCAGCTACGTCGGAGGGGACACTGAAGCTTTCTTT.

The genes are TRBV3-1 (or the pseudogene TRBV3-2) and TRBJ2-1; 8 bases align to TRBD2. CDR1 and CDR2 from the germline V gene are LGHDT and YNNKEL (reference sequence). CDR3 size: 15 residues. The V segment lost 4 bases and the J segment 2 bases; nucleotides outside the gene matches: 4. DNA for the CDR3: TGTGCCAGCAGCCGGACTAGCCGACCCTACAATGAGCAGTTCTTC. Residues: CASSRTSRPYNEQFF.

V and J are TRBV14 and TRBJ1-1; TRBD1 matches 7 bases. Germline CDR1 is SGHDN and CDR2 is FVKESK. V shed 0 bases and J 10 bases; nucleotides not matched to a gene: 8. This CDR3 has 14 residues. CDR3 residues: CASSQDGDRVGAFF. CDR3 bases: TGTGCCAGCAGCCAAGATGGTGACAGGGTGGGAGCTTTCTTT. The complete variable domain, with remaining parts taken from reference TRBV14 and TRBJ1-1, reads EAGVTQFPSHSVIEKGQTVTLRCDPISGHDNLYWYRRVMGKEIKFLLHFVKESKQDESGMPNNRFLAERTGGTYSTLKVQPAELEDSGVYFCASSQDGDRVGAFFGQGTRLTVV.

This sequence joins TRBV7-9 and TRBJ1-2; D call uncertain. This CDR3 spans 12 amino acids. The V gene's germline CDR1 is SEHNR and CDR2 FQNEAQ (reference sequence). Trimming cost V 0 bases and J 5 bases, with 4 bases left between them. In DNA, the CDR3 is TGTGCCAGCAGCTTAGCCCAGTATGGCTACACCTTC. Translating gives CASSLAQYGYTF.

CDR3 coding DNA: TGTGCCAGCAGCCCACACCTGATTTCCTACGAGCAGTACTTC. Its translation is CASSPHLISYEQYF. The rearrangement uses TRBV11-2 and TRBJ2-7; D unresolved. Germline CDR1 and CDR2: SGHAT and FQNNGV. The V and J ends lost 5 bases and 1 base respectively, with 12 bases between them. The CDR3 is 14 residues long.

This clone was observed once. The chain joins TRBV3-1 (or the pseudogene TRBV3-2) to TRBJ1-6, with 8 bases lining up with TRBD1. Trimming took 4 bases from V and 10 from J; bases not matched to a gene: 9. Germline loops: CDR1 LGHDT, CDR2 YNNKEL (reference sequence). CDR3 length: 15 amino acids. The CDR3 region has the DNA TGTGCCAGCAGCCCCCTGGACAGGGTTGGATCACCCCTCCACTTT. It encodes CASSPLDRVGSPLHF.

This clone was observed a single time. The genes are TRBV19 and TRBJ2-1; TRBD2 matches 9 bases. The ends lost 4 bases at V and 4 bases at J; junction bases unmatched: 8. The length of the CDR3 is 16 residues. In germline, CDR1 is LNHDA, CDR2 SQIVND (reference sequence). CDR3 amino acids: CASSTREAGGYNEQFF. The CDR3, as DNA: TGTGCCAGTAGTACCCGGGAAGCGGGAGGATACAATGAGCAGTTCTTC.

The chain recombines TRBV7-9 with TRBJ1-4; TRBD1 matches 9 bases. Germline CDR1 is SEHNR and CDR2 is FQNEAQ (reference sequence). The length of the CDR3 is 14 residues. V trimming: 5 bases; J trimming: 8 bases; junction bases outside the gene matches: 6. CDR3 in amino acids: CASSQTGGREKLFF. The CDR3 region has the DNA TGTGCCAGCAGCCAGACAGGGGGAAGGGAAAAACTGTTTTTT.

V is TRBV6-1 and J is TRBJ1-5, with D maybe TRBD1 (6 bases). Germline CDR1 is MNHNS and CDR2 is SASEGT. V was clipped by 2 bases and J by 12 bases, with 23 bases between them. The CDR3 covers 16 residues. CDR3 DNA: TGTGCCAGCAGTGAACAGGCAGGGAGGGGGATCTGGGGCCAGCATTTT. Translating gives CASSEQAGRGIWGQHF.

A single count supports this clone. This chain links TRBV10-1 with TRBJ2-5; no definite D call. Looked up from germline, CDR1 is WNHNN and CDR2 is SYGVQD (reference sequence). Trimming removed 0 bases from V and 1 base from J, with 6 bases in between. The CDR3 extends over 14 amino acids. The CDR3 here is CASSESVGQETQYF. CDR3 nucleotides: TGCGCCAGCAGTGAGTCAGTCGGCCAAGAGACCCAGTACTTC.

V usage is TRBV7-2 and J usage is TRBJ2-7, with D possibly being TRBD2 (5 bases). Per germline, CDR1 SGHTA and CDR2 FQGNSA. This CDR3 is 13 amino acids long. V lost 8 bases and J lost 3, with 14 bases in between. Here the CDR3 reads CASGRRGYYEQYF. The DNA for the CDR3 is TGTGCCAGCGGAAGACGGGGTTACTACGAGCAGTACTTC.

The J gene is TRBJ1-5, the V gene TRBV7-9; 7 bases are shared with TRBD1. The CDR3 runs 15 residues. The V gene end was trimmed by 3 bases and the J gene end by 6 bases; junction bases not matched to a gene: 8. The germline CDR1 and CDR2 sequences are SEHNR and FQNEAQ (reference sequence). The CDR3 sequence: CASSFQTGDGQPQHF. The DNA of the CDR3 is TGTGCCAGCAGCTTTCAAACAGGGGATGGTCAGCCCCAGCATTTT.

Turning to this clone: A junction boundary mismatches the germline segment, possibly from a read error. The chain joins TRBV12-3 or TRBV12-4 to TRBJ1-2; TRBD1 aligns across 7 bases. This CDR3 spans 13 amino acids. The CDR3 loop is CASRLGQEAGYTF. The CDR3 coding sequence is TGTGCCAGCAGGTTAGGACAGGAGGCGGGCTACACCTTC.

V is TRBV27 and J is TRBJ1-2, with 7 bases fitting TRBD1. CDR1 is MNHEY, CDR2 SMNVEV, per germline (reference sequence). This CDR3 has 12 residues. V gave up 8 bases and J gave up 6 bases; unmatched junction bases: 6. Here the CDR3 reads CASAEGAHGYTF. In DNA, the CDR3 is TGTGCCAGCGCGGAGGGGGCTCATGGCTACACCTTC.

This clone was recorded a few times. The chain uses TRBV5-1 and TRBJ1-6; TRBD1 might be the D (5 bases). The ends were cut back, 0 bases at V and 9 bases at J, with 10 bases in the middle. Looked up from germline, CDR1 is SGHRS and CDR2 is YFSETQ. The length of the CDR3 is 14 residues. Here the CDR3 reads CASSLAGLGSPLHF. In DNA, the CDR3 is TGCGCCAGCAGCTTGGCAGGGTTGGGTTCACCCCTCCACTTT.

The CDR3: CASSLSGSSGNTIYF. Written as DNA, the CDR3 is TGTGCCAGCAGCTTAAGCGGAAGCTCTGGAAACACCATATATTTT. This rearrangement joins TRBV7-9 to TRBJ1-3; D is unresolved. V lost 2 bases, J lost 0 bases, and 8 bases lay in between. This CDR3 has 15 residues. Germline values: CDR1 SEHNR, CDR2 FQNEAQ (reference sequence).

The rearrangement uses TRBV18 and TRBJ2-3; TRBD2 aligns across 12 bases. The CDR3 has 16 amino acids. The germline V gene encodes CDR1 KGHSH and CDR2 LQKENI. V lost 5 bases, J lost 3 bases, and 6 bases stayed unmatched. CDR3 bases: TGTGCCAGCTCAAGTAAAGGGACTAGCGGGACAGATACGCAGTATTTT. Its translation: CASSSKGTSGTDTQYF.

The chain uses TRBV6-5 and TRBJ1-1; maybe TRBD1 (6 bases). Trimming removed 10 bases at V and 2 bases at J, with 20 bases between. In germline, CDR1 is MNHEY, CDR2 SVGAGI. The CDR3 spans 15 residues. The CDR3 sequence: CATTPLTGLNTEAFF. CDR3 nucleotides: TGTGCCACCACTCCCCTGACAGGTCTAAACACTGAAGCTTTCTTT.

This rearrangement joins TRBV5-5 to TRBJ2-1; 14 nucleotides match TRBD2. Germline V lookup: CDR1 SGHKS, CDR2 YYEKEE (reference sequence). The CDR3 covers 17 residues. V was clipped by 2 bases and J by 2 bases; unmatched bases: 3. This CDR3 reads CASSFEGLAGAYNEQFF. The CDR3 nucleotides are TGTGCCAGCAGCTTTGAGGGACTAGCGGGAGCCTACAATGAGCAGTTCTTC.

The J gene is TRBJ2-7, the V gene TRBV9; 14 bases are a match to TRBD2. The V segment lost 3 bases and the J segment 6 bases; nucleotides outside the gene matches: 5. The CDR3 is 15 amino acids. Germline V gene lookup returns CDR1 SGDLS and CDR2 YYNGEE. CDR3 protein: CASSATGTSGGEQYF. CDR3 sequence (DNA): TGTGCCAGCAGCGCTACCGGGACTAGCGGGGGCGAGCAGTACTTC.

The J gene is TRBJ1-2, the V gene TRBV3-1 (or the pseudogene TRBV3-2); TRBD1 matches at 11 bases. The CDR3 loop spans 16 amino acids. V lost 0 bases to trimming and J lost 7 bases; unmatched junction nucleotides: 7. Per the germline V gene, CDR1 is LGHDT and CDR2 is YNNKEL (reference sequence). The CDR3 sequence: CASSQDLGQGVSGYTF. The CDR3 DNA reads TGTGCCAGCAGCCAAGATTTGGGACAGGGGGTCTCTGGCTACACCTTC.

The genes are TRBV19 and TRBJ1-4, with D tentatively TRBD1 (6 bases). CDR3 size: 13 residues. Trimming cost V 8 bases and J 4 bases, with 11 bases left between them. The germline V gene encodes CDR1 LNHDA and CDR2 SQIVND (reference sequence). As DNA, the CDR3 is TGTGCCAGTCGAGGGGGATTTAATGAAAAACTGTTTTTT. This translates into CASRGGFNEKLFF.

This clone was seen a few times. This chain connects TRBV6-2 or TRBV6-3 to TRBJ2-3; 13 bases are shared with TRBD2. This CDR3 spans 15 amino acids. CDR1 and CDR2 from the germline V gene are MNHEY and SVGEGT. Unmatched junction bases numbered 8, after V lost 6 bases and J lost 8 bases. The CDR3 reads CASSRTSGGAGTQYF. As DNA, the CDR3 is TGTGCCAGCAGCCGAACTAGCGGGGGGGCGGGTACGCAGTATTTT.